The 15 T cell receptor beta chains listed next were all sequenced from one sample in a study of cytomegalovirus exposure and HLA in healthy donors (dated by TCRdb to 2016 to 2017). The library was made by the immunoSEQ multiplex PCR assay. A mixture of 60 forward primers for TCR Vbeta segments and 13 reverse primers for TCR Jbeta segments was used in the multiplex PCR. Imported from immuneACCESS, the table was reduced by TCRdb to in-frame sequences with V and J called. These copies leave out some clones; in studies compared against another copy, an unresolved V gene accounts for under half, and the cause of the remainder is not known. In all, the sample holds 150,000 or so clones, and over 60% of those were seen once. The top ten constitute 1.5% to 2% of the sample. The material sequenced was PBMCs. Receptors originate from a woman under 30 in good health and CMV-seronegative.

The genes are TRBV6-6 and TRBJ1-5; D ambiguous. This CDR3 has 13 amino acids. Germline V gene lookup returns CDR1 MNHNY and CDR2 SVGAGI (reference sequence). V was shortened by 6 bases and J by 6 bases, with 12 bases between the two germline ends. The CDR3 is CASRGTHPQPQHF. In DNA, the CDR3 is TGTGCCAGCAGGGGCACACATCCTCAGCCCCAGCATTTT.

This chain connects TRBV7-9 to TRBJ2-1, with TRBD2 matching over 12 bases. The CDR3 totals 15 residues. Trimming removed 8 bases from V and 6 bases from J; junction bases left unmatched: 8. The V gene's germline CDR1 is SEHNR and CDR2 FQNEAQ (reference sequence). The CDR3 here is CASPLAGGPGNEQFF. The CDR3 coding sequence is TGTGCCAGCCCCCTAGCGGGGGGGCCGGGCAATGAGCAGTTCTTC.

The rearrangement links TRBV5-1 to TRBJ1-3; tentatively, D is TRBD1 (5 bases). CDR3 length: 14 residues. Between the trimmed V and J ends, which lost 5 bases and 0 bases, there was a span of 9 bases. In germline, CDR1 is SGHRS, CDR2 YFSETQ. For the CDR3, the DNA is TGCGCCAGCAGTGGGGGGAACTCTGGAAACACCATATATTTT. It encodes CASSGGNSGNTIYF.

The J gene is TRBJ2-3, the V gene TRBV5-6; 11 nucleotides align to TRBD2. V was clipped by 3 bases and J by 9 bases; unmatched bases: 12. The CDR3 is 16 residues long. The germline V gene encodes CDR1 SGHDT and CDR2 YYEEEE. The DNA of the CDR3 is TGTGCCAGCAGCTCAGTTACTAGCGGGGGCCGGGAGACGCAGTATTTT. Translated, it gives CASSSVTSGGRETQYF.

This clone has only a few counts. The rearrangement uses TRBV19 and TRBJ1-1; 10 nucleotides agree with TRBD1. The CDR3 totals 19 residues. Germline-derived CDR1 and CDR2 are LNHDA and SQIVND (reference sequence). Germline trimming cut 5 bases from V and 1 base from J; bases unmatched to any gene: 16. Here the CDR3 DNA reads TGTGCCAGTAGTCTCCACCCGGGACAGGGGTTTATTGGGAACACTGAAGCTTTCTTT. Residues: CASSLHPGQGFIGNTEAFF.

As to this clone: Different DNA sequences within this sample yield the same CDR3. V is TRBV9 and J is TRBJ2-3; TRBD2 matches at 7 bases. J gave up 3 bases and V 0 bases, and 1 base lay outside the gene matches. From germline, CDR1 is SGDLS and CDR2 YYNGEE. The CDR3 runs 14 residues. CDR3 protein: CASSVGLATDTQYF. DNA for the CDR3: TGTGCCAGCAGCGTAGGACTAGCAACAGATACGCAGTATTTT.

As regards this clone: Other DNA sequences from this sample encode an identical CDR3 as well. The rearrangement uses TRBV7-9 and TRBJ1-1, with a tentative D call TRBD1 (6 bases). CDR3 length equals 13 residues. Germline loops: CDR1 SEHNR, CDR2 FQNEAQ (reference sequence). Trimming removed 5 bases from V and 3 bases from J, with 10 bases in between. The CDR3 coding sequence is TGTGCCAGCAGCCTGACAGGAGACACTGAAGCTTTCTTT. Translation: CASSLTGDTEAFF.

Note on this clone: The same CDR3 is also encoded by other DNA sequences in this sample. The CDR3 loop reads CASSPDREGTGELFF. The DNA of the CDR3 is TGTGCCAGCAGTCCGGACAGGGAGGGCACCGGGGAGCTGTTTTTT. J is TRBJ2-2 and V is TRBV6-1; maybe TRBD1 (8 bases). Germline V lookup: CDR1 MNHNS, CDR2 SASEGT. The CDR3 extends over 15 amino acids. Trimming pared 5 bases from V and 4 bases from J, leaving 14 bases between.

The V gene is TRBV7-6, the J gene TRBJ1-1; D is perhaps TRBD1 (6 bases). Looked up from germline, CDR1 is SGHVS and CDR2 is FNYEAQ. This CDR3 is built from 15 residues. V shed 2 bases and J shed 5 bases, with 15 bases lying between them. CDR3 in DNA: TGTGCCAGCAGCTTATCCCAGGGGCTGTTGACTGAAGCTTTCTTT. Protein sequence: CASSLSQGLLTEAFF.

The CDR3 region is CASSPPPTVGELFF. In DNA, the CDR3 is TGTGCCAGCTCACCCCCCCCCACGGTCGGGGAGCTGTTTTTT. The rearrangement links TRBV18 to TRBJ2-2, with D hard to call. V gave up 3 bases and J gave up 7 bases, with 12 bases separating them. This CDR3 has 14 residues. Per germline, CDR1 KGHSH and CDR2 LQKENI.

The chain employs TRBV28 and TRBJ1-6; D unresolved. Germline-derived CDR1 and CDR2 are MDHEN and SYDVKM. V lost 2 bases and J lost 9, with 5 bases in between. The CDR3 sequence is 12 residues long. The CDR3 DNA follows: TGTGCCAGCAGTTTAGGCGGTTCACCCCTCCACTTT. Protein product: CASSLGGSPLHF.

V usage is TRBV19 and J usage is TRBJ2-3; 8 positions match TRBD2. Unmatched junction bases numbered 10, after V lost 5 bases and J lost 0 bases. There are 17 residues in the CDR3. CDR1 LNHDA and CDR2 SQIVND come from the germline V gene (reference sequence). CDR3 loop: CASSAGGLTYSTDTQYF. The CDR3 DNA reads TGTGCCAGTAGTGCGGGGGGACTAACTTACAGCACAGATACGCAGTATTTT.

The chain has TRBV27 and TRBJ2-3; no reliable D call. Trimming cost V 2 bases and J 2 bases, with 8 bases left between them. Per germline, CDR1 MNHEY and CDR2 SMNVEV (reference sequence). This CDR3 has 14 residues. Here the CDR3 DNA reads TGTGCCAGCAGTTTAAAACCACTCACAGATACGCAGTATTTT. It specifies CASSLKPLTDTQYF.

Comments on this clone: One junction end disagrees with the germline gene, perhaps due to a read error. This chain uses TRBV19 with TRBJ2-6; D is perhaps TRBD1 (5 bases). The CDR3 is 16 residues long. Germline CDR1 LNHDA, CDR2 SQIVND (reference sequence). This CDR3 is CASSTKGPSGANGLTF. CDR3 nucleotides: TGTGCCAGTAGCACAAAGGGGCCTTCTGGGGCCAACGGCCTGACTTTC.

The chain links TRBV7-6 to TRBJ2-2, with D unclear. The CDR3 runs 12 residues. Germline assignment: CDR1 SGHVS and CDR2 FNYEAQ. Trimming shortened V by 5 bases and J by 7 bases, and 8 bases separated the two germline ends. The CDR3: CASSPEYGELFF. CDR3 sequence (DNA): TGTGCCAGCAGCCCCGAGTACGGGGAGCTGTTTTTT.